Below, 9 T cell receptor beta chains from the same sample are listed, as sequenced in a study of T-cell reconstitution after alpha-beta-depleted transplantation in children. A TCRbeta library incorporating unique molecular identifiers was prepared. One entry per CDR3 protein, called by TCRdb with MiXCR from the PCR reads. Of approximately 630,000 distinct CDR3 sequences listed, around 13% are singletons. This sample comprised PBMCs, obtained before TCRalphabeta/CD19-depleted stem cell transplant. The receptor source for this set is a girl aged 2-15 years with congenital amegakaryocytic thrombocytopenia, due to receive a stem cell transplant.

This clonotype was picked up many times. V usage is TRBV5-1 and J usage is TRBJ1-1, with D maybe TRBD1 (6 bases). The CDR3 sequence is 18 residues long. Trimming took 0 bases from V and 2 from J, leaving 20 bases between them. Germline lookup yields CDR1 SGHRS and CDR2 YFSETQ. CDR3 sequence reads: CASSLERGGWQANTEAFF. In nucleotides, the CDR3 is TGCGCCAGCAGCTTGGAGAGGGGGGGGTGGCAGGCTAACACTGAAGCTTTCTTT.

This clonotype has at least ten counts. The chain joins TRBV15 to TRBJ2-1; D remains ambiguous. Trimming took off 0 bases at V and 5 bases at J, with 2 bases between the two ends. Germline CDR1 reads LNHNV; CDR2 reads YYDKDF (reference sequence). The CDR3 is made up of 12 amino acids. This CDR3 reads CATSRENNEQFF. The CDR3 nucleotides read TGTGCCACCAGCAGAGAGAACAATGAGCAGTTCTTC.

CDR3 protein: CASSLSWGVGSTDTQYF. As DNA, the CDR3 is TGTGCCAGCAGCTTATCCTGGGGGGTAGGATCCACAGATACGCAGTATTTT. The chain joins TRBV7-4 to TRBJ2-3; D may be TRBD2 (6 bases). The V gene's germline CDR1 is SGHVT and CDR2 SQSDAQ. CDR3 length: 17 residues. The ends were cut back, 2 bases at V and 2 bases at J, with 17 bases in the middle.

This clonotype was observed at least ten times. The rearrangement links TRBV7-3 to TRBJ2-3, with a tentative D call TRBD1 (7 bases). V lost 2 bases, J lost 6 bases, and 18 bases lay in between. The length of the CDR3 is 16 residues. The germline V gene has CDR1 SGHTA and CDR2 FQGTGA. The CDR3: CASSLGGTATGDTQYF. The CDR3 region has the DNA TGTGCCAGCAGCTTAGGCGGGACAGCGACCGGGGATACGCAGTATTTT.

This clonotype was detected many times. V is TRBV10-3 and J is TRBJ2-7; TRBD2 agrees at 8 bases. Germline CDR1 reads ENHRY; CDR2 reads SYGVKD. CDR3 size: 16 residues. The trim removed 2 bases at V and 3 bases at J, leaving 9 bases unmatched. The CDR3 bases are TGTGCCATCAGTGAGGCCCTCAAGCGGGGGTTCTACGAGCAGTACTTC. Encoded protein: CAISEALKRGFYEQYF.

This clonotype was seen a few times. The CDR3, as DNA: TGTGCCAGCAGCGATGGGACAGGGAATACTGAAGCTTTCTTT. This codes for CASSDGTGNTEAFF. This chain connects TRBV7-9 to TRBJ1-1; 9 nucleotides agree with TRBD1. CDR1 and CDR2 from the germline V gene are SEHNR and FQNEAQ (reference sequence). The CDR3 is 14 residues long. The J segment lost 5 bases and the V segment lost 5 bases, leaving 6 bases of the junction unmatched.

There are many counts of this clonotype. The CDR3 region has the DNA TGCGCCAGCAGCGACGGTAGCGCGGACAATGAGCAGTTCTTC. This encodes CASSDGSADNEQFF. The chain employs TRBV5-1 and TRBJ2-1, with D tentatively TRBD2 (5 bases). V was trimmed by 4 bases and J by 5 bases, leaving 13 bases between them. CDR1 is SGHRS, CDR2 YFSETQ, per germline. CDR3 length: 14 amino acids.

The rearrangement links TRBV5-1 to TRBJ2-7; D might be TRBD2 (5 bases). The CDR3 sequence is 14 residues long. Trimming took off 3 bases at V and 4 bases at J, with 14 bases between the two ends. Germline V gives CDR1 SGHRS, CDR2 YFSETQ. The CDR3 spells CASSSGSRGYEQYF. In nucleotides, the CDR3 is TGCGCCAGCAGCTCCGGGTCCCGAGGGTACGAGCAGTACTTC.

V gene TRBV12-3 or TRBV12-4 combines with J gene TRBJ2-5; D is unresolved. The CDR3 runs 14 residues. V dropped 2 bases and J dropped 0 bases, with 7 bases sitting between them. The DNA of the CDR3 is TGTGCCAGCAGTTTAACGCCACACCAAGAGACCCAGTACTTC. Translated: CASSLTPHQETQYF.